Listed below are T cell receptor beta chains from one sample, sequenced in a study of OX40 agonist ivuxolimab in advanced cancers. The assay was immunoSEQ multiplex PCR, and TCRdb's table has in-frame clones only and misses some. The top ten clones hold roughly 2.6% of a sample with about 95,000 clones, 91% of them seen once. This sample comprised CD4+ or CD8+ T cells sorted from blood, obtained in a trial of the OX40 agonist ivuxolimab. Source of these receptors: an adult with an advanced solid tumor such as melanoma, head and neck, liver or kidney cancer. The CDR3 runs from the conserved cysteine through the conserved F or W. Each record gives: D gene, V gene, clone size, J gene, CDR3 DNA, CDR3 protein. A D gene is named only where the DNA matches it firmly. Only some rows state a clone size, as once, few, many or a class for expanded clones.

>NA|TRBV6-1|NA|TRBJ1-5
TGTGCCAGCAGTGAATTCCGCGGCAGTAGCAATCAGCCCCAGCATTTT
CASSEFRGSSNQPQHF
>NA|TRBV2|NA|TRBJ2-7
TGTGCCAGCAGGATGGACAGCCATACCTACGAGCAGTACTTC
CASRMDSHTYEQYF
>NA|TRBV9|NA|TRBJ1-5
TGTGCCAGCGGGAGGGACCTCAATCAGCCCCAGCATTTT
CASGRDLNQPQHF
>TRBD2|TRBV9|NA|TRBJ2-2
TGTGCCAGCAGCGCCCGACTAGCGGGATACACCGGGGAGCTGTTTTTT
CASSARLAGYTGELFF
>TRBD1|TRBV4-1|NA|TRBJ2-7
TGCGCCAGCAGCCCACAGGACAGGATGAACTCCTACGAGCAGTACTTC
CASSPQDRMNSYEQYF
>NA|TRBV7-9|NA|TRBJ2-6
TGTGCCAGCAGCCCTACATCTGGGGCCAACGTCCTGACTTTC
CASSPTSGANVLTF
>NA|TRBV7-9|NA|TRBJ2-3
TGTGCCAGCAGAGGGGGTGCGAGCGGCACAGATACGCAGTATTTT
CASRGGASGTDTQYF
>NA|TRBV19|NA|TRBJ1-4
TGTGCCAGTAGTATGGGACGGACGAATGAAAAACTGTTTTTT
CASSMGRTNEKLFF
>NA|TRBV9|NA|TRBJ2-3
TGTGCCAGCAGCGTCTCGGACTACCGGGGAGATACGCAGTATTTT
CASSVSDYRGDTQYF
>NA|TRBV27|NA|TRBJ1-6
TGTGCCAGCAGTTTAGCCTGGACACAGAATTCACCCCTCCACTTT
CASSLAWTQNSPLHF
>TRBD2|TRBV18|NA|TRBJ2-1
TGTGCCAGCTCACCCTGGACTAGTCGGGATGAGCAGTTCTTC
CASSPWTSRDEQFF
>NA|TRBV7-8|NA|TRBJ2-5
TGTGCCAGCAGCTTCCTCGGTGTTCGCGAGACCCAGTACTTC
CASSFLGVRETQYF
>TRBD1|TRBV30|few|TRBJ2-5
TGTGCCTTCACCGGGACAGGGGGGCCAGAGACCCAGTACTTC
CAFTGTGGPETQYF
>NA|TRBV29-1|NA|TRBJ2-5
TGCAGCGTTATTGACTCCCCCGGGGAGACCCAGTACTTC
CSVIDSPGETQYF
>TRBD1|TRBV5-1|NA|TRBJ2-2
TGCGCCAGCAGCTTACAGGGGGCCCAATTAAACACCGGGGAGCTGTTTTTT
CASSLQGAQLNTGELFF
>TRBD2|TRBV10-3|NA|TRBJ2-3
TGTGCCATCAGCCGGGGACTACCCGGCACAGATACGCAGTATTTT
CAISRGLPGTDTQYF
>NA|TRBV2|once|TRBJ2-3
TGTGCCAGCAAGGCGTACACAGATACGCAGTATTTT
CASKAYTDTQYF
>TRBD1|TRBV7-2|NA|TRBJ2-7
TGTGCCAGCAGCGAGTCCGGGACAGGGGGGTACGAGCAGTACTTC
CASSESGTGGYEQYF
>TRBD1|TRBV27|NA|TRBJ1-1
TGTGCCAGCAGTTCCCCGACAGGGCGGACTGAAGCTTTCTTT
CASSSPTGRTEAFF
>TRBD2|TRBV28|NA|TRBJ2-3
TGTGCCAGCGGGGGGGAGATACGTACGGATACGCAGTATTTT
CASGGEIRTDTQYF
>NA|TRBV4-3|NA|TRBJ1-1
TGCGCCAGCAGCCAAGATAGGGGTCTGGGTGCTTTCTTT
CASSQDRGLGAFF
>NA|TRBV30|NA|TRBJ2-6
TGTGCCTGGAGTGTAGCAGGGGGGGCCAACGTCCTGACTTTC
CAWSVAGGANVLTF
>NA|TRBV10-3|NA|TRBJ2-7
TGTGCCATCAGTGAAGGTACCTACGAGCAGTACTTC
CAISEGTYEQYF
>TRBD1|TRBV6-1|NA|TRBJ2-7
TGTGCCAGCCGACGGACAGGGGGAGGAGAGCAGTACTTC
CASRRTGGGEQYF
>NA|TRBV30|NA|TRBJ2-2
TGTGCCTGGGCGCGAGCCGGGAGCGGGGAGCTGTTTTTT
CAWARAGSGELFF
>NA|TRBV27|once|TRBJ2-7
TGTGCCAGCAGGGCAGCGCCGAGCTCCTACGAGCAGTACTTC
CASRAAPSSYEQYF
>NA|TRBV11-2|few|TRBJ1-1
TGTGCCAGCAGCTCGAACACTGAAGCTTTCTTT
CASSSNTEAFF
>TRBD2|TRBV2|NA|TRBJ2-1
TGTGCCAGCAGCCCAGGACTAGCGGGTTACAATGAGCAGTTCTTC
CASSPGLAGYNEQFF
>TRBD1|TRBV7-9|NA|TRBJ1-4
TGTGCCAGCAGCCCCGGACAGGGGCTTAATGAAAAACTGTTTTTT
CASSPGQGLNEKLFF
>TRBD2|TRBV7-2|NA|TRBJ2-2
TGTGCCAGCAGCTTAACTAGCGGGAGGGCTGTGAGCACCGGGGAGCTGTTTTTT
CASSLTSGRAVSTGELFF
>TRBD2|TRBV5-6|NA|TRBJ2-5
TGTGCCAGCAGCTTGCTAGCGGGAGCGTGGGAGACCCAGTACTTC
CASSLLAGAWETQYF
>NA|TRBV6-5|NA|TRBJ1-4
TGTGCCAGCAGGCGAGGGACGGCAACTAATGAAAAACTGTTTTTT
CASRRGTATNEKLFF
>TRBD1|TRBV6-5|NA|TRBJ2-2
TGTGCCAGCAGTTTGGGGACAGGGGGTCTTGCCGGGGAGCTGTTTTTT
CASSLGTGGLAGELFF
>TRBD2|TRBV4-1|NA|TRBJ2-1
TGCGCCAGCAGCCAAGATGGCGCGGGAGGGCTACAACCGTTCTTC
CASSQDGAGGLQPFF
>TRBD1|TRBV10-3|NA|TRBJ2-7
TGTGCCATGGCGGGACAGGAGGCCTACGAGCAGTACTTC
CAMAGQEAYEQYF
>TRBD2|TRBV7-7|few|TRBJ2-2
TGTGCTAGCAGCTTAGGCCCCCGCGGGAGCGGCACCGGGGAGCTGTTTTTT
CASSLGPRGSGTGELFF
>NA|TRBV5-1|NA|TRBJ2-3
TGCGCCAGCAGCCACGACGGGCTGGATACGCAGTATTTT
CASSHDGLDTQYF
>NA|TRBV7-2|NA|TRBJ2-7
TGTGCCAGCAGCTTAGTCTACGAGCAGTACTTC
CASSLVYEQYF
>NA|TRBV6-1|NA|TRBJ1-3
TGTGCCAGCAGTGAAGGTGTGGGGACGGGAAACACCATATATTTT
CASSEGVGTGNTIYF
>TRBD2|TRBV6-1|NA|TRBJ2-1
TGTGCCAGCTATAAGGGAGCTAGCGGGAGCAATGAGCAGTTCTTC
CASYKGASGSNEQFF
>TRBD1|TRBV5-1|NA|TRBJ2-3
TGCGCCAGCAGCTTGGGACAGGGCCTTTATGATACGCAGTATTTT
CASSLGQGLYDTQYF
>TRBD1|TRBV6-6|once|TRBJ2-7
TGTGCCAGCAGTCGGGACAGTAGTCCTGGTGAGCAGTACTTC
CASSRDSSPGEQYF
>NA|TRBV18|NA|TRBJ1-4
TGTGCCAGCTCACCCGGCTCAGCGGCAACTAATGAAAAACTGTTTTTT
CASSPGSAATNEKLFF
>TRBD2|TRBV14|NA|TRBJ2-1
TGTGCCAGCAGCCAAGATCGGACTAGCGGGAGAGGTATCCATGAGCAGTTCTTC
CASSQDRTSGRGIHEQFF
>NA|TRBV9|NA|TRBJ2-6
TGTGCCAGCAGCGTATTTGCCTCTGGGGCCAACGTCCTGACTTTC
CASSVFASGANVLTF
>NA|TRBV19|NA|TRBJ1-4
TGTGCCAGTAGTATAAGGGGACTACTCAATGAAAAACTGTTTTTT
CASSIRGLLNEKLFF
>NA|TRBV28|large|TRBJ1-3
TGTGCCAGCAGAATGACCCGGGCCCGAAACACCATATATTTT
CASRMTRARNTIYF
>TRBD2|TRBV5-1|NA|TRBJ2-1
TGCGCCAGCAGCTGGGGTAGCGGGAGGCCCCGCGTGTTCTTC
CASSWGSGRPRVFF
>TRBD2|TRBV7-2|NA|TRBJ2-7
TGTGCCAGCAGCCCAGCGGGAGTCAGCTACGAGCAGTACTTC
CASSPAGVSYEQYF
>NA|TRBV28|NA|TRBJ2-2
TGTGCCAGCAGTCTTACGGGCGGGGAGCTGTTTTTT
CASSLTGGELFF
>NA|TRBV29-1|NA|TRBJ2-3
TGCAGCGTCAAGACACACACAGATACGCAGTATTTT
CSVKTHTDTQYF
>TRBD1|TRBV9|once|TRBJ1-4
TGTGCCAGCTCCGGACAGGGTCTTAAAAAACTGTTTTTT
CASSGQGLKKLFF
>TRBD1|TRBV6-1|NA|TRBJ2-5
TGTGCCAGCAGGCAGGGGGCGCAGGGCGAGACCCAGTACTTC
CASRQGAQGETQYF
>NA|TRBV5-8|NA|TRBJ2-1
TGTGCCAGCAGCTCCGGACAGAGCTCCTACAATGAGCAGTTCTTC
CASSSGQSSYNEQFF
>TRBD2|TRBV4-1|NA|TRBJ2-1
TGCGCCAGCAGCCAGGGAGGACTAGCGGAGTCCTACAATGAGCAGTTCTTC
CASSQGGLAESYNEQFF
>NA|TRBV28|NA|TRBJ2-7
TGTGCCAGCAGTTTAGGGGGGATCTCCTACGAGCAGTACTTC
CASSLGGISYEQYF
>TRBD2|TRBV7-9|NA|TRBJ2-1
TGTGCCAGCAGCTTAGGGGGACTAGCGGGAGCCACTGCCTACAATGAGCAGTTCTTC
CASSLGGLAGATAYNEQFF
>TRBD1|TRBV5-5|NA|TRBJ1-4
TGTGCCAGCAGCCAGGGGGCTAGAGCTAATGAAAAACTGTTTTTT
CASSQGARANEKLFF
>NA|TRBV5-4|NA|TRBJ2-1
TGTGCCAGCAGCCCAGCCGGGACTCTCTGGAATGAGCAGTTCTTC
CASSPAGTLWNEQFF
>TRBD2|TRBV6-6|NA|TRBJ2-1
TGTGCCAGCAGTCCTAGCGGGGCCTACAATGAGCAGTTCTTC
CASSPSGAYNEQFF